This TCR beta chain derives from a study of brain T cells in children with intractable seizures. Findings and caveats of the study: Pre- and post-surgery blood differed in depth, so pre-surgery absences may be undersampling. Only CDR3 sequence similarity suggested viral specificity, without known HCMV serostatus.

Surgery cases with the highest brain T cell transcript signatures were chosen for sequencing. At least one anti-epileptic drug was given before surgery. Libraries were prepared by immunoSEQ multiplex PCR; TCRdb keeps only in-frame clonotypes and omits some of them. This sample has 110,000 or so clones, with 85% to 95% found just once. Trimming stripped 3 bases from V and 10 bases from J, with 21 bases between. CDR3 size: 15 residues. The germline gives CDR1 MNHEY, CDR2 SMNVEV (reference sequence). A word on this clone: What it binds is unknown.

This material consisted of peripheral blood, taken at surgery. The source of this sequence is a boy younger than two with hemimegalencephaly and intractable seizures. V and J are TRBV27 and TRBJ2-5; no clear D gene. In DNA form, the CDR3 reads TGTGCCAGCAGTTTCGTTAGGGTCGGACCAACATTCCAGTACTTC. It is translated as CASSFVRVGPTFQYF.